The T cell receptor (beta chain) described here comes from a study of T-cell memory formation after mild COVID-19. The overall study: Largely donor-specific TCR clusters were found.

This CDR3 spans 15 amino acids. Germline V gene lookup returns CDR1 SNHLY and CDR2 FYNNEI. V lost 4 bases, J lost 4 bases, and 9 bases stayed unmatched. MiXCR, applied by TCRdb to the 5' RACE reads, yields one record per CDR3 protein. The table records fewer than 350,000 distinct CDR3 sequences, roughly an eighth of them present only once. Findings of the study overall: There were some responding clones in pre-infection memory, which suggested that cross-reactive memory had joined. Chiefly within CM and EM were the contracting CD4+ clones; CD8+ ones were within EMRA.

A few counts support this clonotype. Its antigen remains unknown. The sample comprised PBMCs or a T cell subset sorted from them (not recorded which). The sequence came from a man younger than 35 who had mild COVID-19 (a few samples of this study predate the infection). Cell type and time point are not known. The V and J genes are TRBV2 and TRBJ1-2; 7 nucleotides match TRBD1. As DNA, the CDR3 is TGTGCCAGCAGTGTAGGGACAGCTCCTTCCTATGGCTACACCTTC. Translating it yields CASSVGTAPSYGYTF. Full variable domain (remainder filled in from reference TRBV2 and TRBJ1-2): EPEVTQTPSHQVTQMGQEVILRCVPISNHLYFYWYRQILGQKVEFLVSFYNNEISEKSEIFDDQFSVERPDGSNFTLKIRSTKLEDSAMYFCASSVGTAPSYGYTFGSGTRLTVV.